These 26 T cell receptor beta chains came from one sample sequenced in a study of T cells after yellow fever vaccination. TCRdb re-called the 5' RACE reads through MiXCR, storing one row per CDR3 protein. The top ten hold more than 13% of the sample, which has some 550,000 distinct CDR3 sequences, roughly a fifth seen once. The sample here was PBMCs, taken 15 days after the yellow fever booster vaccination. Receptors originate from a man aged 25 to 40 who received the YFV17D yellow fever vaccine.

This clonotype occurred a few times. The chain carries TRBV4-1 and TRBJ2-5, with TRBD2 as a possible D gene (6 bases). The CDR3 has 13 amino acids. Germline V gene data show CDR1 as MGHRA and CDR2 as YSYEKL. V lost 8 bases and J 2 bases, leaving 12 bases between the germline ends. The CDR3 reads CASGLSGQETQYF. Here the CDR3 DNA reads TGCGCCAGCGGACTAAGCGGGCAAGAGACCCAGTACTTC.

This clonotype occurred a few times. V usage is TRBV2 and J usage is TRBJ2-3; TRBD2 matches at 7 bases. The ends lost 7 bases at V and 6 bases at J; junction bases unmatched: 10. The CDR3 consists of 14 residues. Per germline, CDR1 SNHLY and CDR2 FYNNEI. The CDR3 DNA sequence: TGTGCCAGCAAAGTGTGGGGGAGGGAGGATACGCAGTATTTT. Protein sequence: CASKVWGREDTQYF.

For the CDR3, the DNA is TGTGCCAGTAGACTAGCGGGGACCACCGGGGAGCTGTTTTTT. Encoded protein: CASRLAGTTGELFF. The chain is built from TRBV19 and TRBJ2-2, with 10 bases lining up with TRBD2. The germline V gene has CDR1 LNHDA and CDR2 SQIVND (reference sequence). V shed 6 bases and J 4 bases; nucleotides not matched to a gene: 2. The CDR3 runs to 14 residues.

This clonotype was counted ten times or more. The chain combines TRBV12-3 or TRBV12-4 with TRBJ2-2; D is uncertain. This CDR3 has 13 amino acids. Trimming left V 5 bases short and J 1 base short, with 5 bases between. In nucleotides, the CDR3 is TGTGCCAGCAGTGGTTTGAACACCGGGGAGCTGTTTTTT. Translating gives CASSGLNTGELFF.

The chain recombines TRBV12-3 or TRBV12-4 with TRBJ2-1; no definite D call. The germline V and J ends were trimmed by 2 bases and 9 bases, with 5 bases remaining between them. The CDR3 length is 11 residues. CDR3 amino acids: CASSLQLEQFF. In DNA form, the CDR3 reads TGTGCCAGCAGTTTACAACTTGAGCAGTTCTTC.

The CDR3, as DNA: TGCAGTGCTAGAGACCCAACGACAGGGGTCTACAATGAGCAGTTCTTC. Its translation: CSARDPTTGVYNEQFF. The chain is built from TRBV20-1 and TRBJ2-1; TRBD1 matches 8 bases. This CDR3 contains 16 residues. The V gene end was trimmed by 0 bases and the J gene end by 3 bases; junction bases not matched to a gene: 7. Germline V gene sequence: CDR1 DFQATT, CDR2 SNEGSKA (reference sequence).

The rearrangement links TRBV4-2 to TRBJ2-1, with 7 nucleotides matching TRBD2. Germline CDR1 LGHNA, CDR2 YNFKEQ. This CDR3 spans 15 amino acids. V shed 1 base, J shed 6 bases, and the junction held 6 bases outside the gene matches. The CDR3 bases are TGTGCCAGCAGCCAAGCGGTTCCTAGCGGCAATGAGCAGTTCTTC. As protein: CASSQAVPSGNEQFF.

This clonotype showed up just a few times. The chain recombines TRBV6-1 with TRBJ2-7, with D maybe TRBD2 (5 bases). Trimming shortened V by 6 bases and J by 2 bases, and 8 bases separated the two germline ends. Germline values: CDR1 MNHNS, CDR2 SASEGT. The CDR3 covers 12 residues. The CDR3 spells CASRETTYEQYF. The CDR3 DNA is TGTGCCAGCAGGGAGACTACCTACGAGCAGTACTTC.

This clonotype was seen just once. CDR3 residues: CASSLTFYNEQFF. CDR3 DNA sequence: TGTGCCAGCAGTTTAACCTTTTACAATGAGCAGTTCTTC. The chain links TRBV6-2 or TRBV6-3 to TRBJ2-1; no firm D call. Trimming took 4 bases from V and 4 from J, leaving 8 bases between them. This CDR3 is 13 amino acids long. Germline CDR1 and CDR2: MNHEY and SVGEGT.

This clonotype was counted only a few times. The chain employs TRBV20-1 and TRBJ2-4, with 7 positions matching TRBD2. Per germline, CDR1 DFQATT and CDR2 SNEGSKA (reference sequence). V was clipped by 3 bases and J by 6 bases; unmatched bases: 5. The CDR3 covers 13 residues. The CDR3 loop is CSASGRLVNIQYF. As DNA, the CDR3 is TGCAGTGCTAGCGGGAGGCTGGTAAACATTCAGTACTTC.

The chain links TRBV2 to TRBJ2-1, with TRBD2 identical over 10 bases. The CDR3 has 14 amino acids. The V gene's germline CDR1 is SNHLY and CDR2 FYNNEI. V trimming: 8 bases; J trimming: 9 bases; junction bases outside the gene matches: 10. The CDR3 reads CASYIGLAGVEQFF. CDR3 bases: TGTGCCAGCTACATCGGGCTAGCGGGAGTTGAGCAGTTCTTC.

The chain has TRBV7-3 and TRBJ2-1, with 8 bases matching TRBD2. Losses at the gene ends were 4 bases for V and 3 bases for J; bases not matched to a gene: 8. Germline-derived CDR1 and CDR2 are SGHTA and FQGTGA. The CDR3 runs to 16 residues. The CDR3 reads CASSSPGTRIYNEQFF. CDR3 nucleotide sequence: TGTGCCAGCAGCTCCCCCGGGACTAGAATCTACAATGAGCAGTTCTTC. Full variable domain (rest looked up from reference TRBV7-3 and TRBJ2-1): GAGVSQTPSNKVTEKGKYVELRCDPISGHTALYWYRQSLGQGPEFLIYFQGTGAADDSGLPNDRFFAVRPEGSVSTLKIQRTERGDSAVYLCASSSPGTRIYNEQFFGPGTRLTVL.

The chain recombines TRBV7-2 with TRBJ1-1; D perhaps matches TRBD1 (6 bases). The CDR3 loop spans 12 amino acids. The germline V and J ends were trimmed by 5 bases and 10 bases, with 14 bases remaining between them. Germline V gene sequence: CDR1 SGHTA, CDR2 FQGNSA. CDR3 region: CASSRDKFLAFF. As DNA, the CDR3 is TGTGCCAGCAGCCGGGACAAGTTTTTAGCTTTCTTT.

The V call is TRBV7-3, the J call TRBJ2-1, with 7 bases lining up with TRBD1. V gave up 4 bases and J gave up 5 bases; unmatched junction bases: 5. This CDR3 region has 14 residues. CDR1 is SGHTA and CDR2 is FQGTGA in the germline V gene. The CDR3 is CASSSGTVNNEQFF. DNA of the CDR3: TGTGCCAGCAGCTCCGGGACAGTTAACAATGAGCAGTTCTTC.

The CDR3 bases are TGTGCCAGCAGCTTATTGGGGACTAGCGGGAGCGATGAGCAGTTCTTC. Translation: CASSLLGTSGSDEQFF. V gene TRBV7-9 combines with J gene TRBJ2-1; TRBD2 matches 14 bases. V lost 2 bases and J lost 8; bases outside the gene matches: 5. The length of the CDR3 is 16 residues. CDR1 is SEHNR and CDR2 is FQNEAQ in the germline V gene (reference sequence).

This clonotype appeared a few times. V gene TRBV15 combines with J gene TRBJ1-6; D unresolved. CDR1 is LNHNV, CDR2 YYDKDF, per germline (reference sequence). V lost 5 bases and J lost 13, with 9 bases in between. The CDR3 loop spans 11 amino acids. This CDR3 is CATSGIGPLHF. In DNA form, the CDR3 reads TGTGCCACCAGCGGAATAGGCCCCCTCCACTTT.

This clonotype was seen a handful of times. The CDR3: CASSLVPGEPFF. CDR3 coding DNA: TGCGCCAGCAGCTTGGTTCCAGGAGAACCGTTCTTC. The gene calls are TRBV5-1 and TRBJ2-1, with no clear D. The length of the CDR3 is 12 residues. Germline V CDR1 and CDR2: SGHRS, YFSETQ. V lost 0 bases and J 15 bases, leaving 13 bases between the germline ends.

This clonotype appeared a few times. DNA of the CDR3: TGCGCCAGCAGCTTTTATCTTGGAAGCGGGAAGGAGACCCAGTACTTC. It codes for CASSFYLGSGKETQYF. This chain uses TRBV5-1 with TRBJ2-5, with 7 nucleotides matching TRBD2. Germline values: CDR1 SGHRS, CDR2 YFSETQ. The V and J ends lost 2 bases and 5 bases, in that order; junction bases with no gene match: 12. The length of the CDR3 is 16 residues.

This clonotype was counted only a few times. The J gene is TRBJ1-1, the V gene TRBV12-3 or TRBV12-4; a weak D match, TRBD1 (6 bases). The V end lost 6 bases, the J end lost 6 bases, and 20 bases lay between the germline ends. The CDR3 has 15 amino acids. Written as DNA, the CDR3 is TGTGCCAGCAGACCCACTACAGGGATTCTACCTGAAGCTTTCTTT. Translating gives CASRPTTGILPEAFF.

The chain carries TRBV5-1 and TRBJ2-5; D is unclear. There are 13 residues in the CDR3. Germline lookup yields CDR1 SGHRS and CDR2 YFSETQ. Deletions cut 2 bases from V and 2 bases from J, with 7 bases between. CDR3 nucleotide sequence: TGCGCCAGCAGCTTCGCCCCACAAGAGACCCAGTACTTC. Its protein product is CASSFAPQETQYF.

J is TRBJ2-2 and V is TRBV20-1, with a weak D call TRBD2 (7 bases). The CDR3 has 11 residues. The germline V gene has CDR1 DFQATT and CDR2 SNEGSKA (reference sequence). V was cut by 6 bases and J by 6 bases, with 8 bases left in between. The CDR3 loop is CSAGGAGELFF. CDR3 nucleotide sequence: TGCAGTGCAGGGGGGGCCGGGGAGCTGTTTTTT.

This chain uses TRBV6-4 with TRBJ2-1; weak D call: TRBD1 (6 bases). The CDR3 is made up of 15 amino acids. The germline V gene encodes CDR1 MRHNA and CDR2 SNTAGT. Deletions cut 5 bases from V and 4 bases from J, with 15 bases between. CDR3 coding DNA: TGTGCCAGCAGTAACAGGGTTAAGCCGTACAATGAGCAGTTCTTC. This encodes CASSNRVKPYNEQFF.

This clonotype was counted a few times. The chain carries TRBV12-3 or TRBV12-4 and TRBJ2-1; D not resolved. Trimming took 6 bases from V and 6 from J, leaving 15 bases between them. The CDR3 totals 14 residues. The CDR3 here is CASSDTLNANEQFF. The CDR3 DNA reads TGTGCCAGCAGCGATACGCTAAACGCCAATGAGCAGTTCTTC.

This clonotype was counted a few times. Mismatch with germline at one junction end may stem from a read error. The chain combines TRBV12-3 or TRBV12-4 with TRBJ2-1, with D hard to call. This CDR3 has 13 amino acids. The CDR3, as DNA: TGTGCCAGCAGTTTTGTCTCCAACAATGAGCAGTTCTTC. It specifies CASSFVSNNEQFF.

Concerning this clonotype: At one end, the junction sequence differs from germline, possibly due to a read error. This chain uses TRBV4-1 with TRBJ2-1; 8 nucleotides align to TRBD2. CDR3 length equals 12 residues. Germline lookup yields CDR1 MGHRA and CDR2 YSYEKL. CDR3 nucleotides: TGCGCCACCAGCGGGGGAAAAGGTGAGCAGTTCTTC. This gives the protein CATSGGKGEQFF.

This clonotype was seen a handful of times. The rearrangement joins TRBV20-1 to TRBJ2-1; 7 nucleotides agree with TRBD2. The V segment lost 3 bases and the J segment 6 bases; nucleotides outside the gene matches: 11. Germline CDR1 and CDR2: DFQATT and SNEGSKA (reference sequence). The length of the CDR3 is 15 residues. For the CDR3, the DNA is TGCAGTGCTAGGGGCGGGGAGGGGAGAGGCAATGAGCAGTTCTTC. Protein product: CSARGGEGRGNEQFF.